A selection of T cell receptor beta chains follows, all from one sample in a study of T cell responses to AZD1222 COVID-19 vaccine. Only in-frame clones appear in the TCRdb table, and some are missing; sequencing was by immunoSEQ multiplex PCR. The sample has over 75,000 clones; around nine tenths are singletons. Sequenced material: peripheral blood, taken 28 days after the second AZD1222 dose. Source of these receptors: an adult who received the AZD1222 COVID-19 vaccine. CDR3s include the opening cysteine and the closing phenylalanine or tryptophan.

>16|TRBV11-2|TRBJ1-5
CASSLGGDKRNQPQHF
>14|TRBV2|TRBJ2-1
CASSEMAVGNEQFF
>15|TRBV7-2|TRBJ1-3
CASSPVVPSGNTIYF
>15|TRBV30|TRBJ1-2
CAWSVGRRGQGGYTF
>14|TRBV23-1|TRBJ2-1
CASGDRGSGGEQFF
>13|TRBV27|TRBJ2-2
CASSLSRGGELFF
>16|TRBV5-4|TRBJ1-1
CASSRRFSGMNTEAFF
>15|TRBV15|TRBJ2-7
CATSGISGETGEQYF
>15|TRBV5-1|TRBJ1-5
CASSLQGASNQPQHF
>16|TRBV24-1|TRBJ2-5
CATSGSRVSVEETQYF
>18|TRBV6-6|TRBJ2-1
CASSQTSGGSGSYNEQFF
>14|TRBV4-3|TRBJ1-5
CASSQDGSNQPQHF
>12|TRBV29-1|TRBJ2-7
CSVEAGPYEQYF
>12|TRBV11-2|TRBJ2-5
CASSTNSETQYF
>14|TRBV20-1|TRBJ1-5
CSASEGRINQPQHF
>15|TRBV11-2|TRBJ1-3
CASSMDRGSGNTIYF
>14|TRBV13|TRBJ1-6
CASSGLQGGSPLHF
>14|TRBV5-1|TRBJ1-1
CASSPGQEYTEAFF
>12|TRBV29-1|TRBJ2-1
CSVEGSYNEQFF
>14|TRBV24-1|TRBJ1-4
CATSDPGQNEKLFF
>13|TRBV27|TRBJ2-7
CASSRTGSYEQYF
>13|TRBV7-8|TRBJ1-4
CASSLERGEKLFF
>14|TRBV7-9|TRBJ2-1
CASSLLSGGGEQFF
>14|TRBV6-5|TRBJ1-2
CASGQGGANYGYTF
>13|TRBV24-1|TRBJ1-1
CATGSGGGTEAFF
>18|TRBV14|TRBJ2-7
CASSYRQEITLLDHEQYF
>15|TRBV7-3|TRBJ1-2
CASSLWQGSNYGYTF
>17|TRBV28|TRBJ1-4
CASSLWGQGEYDEKLFF
>14|TRBV3-1/TRBV3-2|TRBJ2-7
CASSPRTGPYEQYF
>13|TRBV10-3|TRBJ2-2
CAISEENTGELFF
>13|TRBV11-2|TRBJ1-3
CASSRQRGNTIYF
>16|TRBV19|TRBJ1-5
CASSIAVVGRPPPQHF
>13|TRBV9|TRBJ1-1
CASSSGGNTEAFF
>14|TRBV5-1|TRBJ1-2
CASSLGAGSGGYTF
>16|TRBV10-2|TRBJ2-3
CASSESPTSGGSTQYF
>12|TRBV5-1|TRBJ2-7
CASGDTSYEQYF
>14|TRBV5-1|TRBJ2-3
CASSGGTYTDTQYF